This is a list of T cell receptor beta chains from one sample in a study of naive and memory T cell subsets. TCRdb reanalysed the UMI-ligation and nested PCR reads using MiXCR and keeps one entry per CDR3 protein. The table includes around 40,000 distinct CDR3 sequences, 10% to 15% detected once. Sequenced sample: effector memory CD4+ T cells from blood. The receptors here all came from a human donor in good health. The CDR3 runs from the conserved cysteine through the conserved F or W. The order of the fields is clone size, J gene, CDR3 length, V gene, D gene, CDR3 DNA, CDR3 protein. The D gene is left open where the match is weak. The size of a clone is reported for some rows only, either as once, few or many, or as a class for expanded clones.

clone size: many; J gene: TRBJ2-7; CDR3 length: 15; V gene: TRBV28; D gene: TRBD1; CDR3 DNA: TGTGCCAGCAGTTTGGGGACAGGGGGATGGTACGAGCAGTACTTC; CDR3 protein: CASSLGTGGWYEQYF
clone size: .; J gene: TRBJ2-5; CDR3 length: 16; V gene: TRBV7-8; D gene: TRBD2; CDR3 DNA: TGTGCCAGCAGCTCCAATAGCGGGACGGGGGGGGAGACCCAGTACTTC; CDR3 protein: CASSSNSGTGGETQYF
clone size: many; J gene: TRBJ1-1; CDR3 length: 13; V gene: TRBV20-1; D gene: .; CDR3 DNA: TGCAGTGCTAGAGATTTCGCGAACACTGAAGCTTTCTTT; CDR3 protein: CSARDFANTEAFF
clone size: .; J gene: TRBJ2-3; CDR3 length: 14; V gene: TRBV11-1; D gene: .; CDR3 DNA: TGTGCCAGCAGCTTACCGGTAGTGAAAGATACGCAGTATTTT; CDR3 protein: CASSLPVVKDTQYF
clone size: few; J gene: TRBJ2-7; CDR3 length: 15; V gene: TRBV6-5; D gene: TRBD1; CDR3 DNA: TGTGCCAGCAGCCTTTCCGGGACAGGTACCTACGAGCAGTACTTC; CDR3 protein: CASSLSGTGTYEQYF
clone size: .; J gene: TRBJ1-5; CDR3 length: 13; V gene: TRBV27; D gene: TRBD1; CDR3 DNA: TGTGCCAGCAGTGTCCAACCTTTGGGACAGCAGCATTTT; CDR3 protein: CASSVQPLGQQHF
clone size: many; J gene: TRBJ2-3; CDR3 length: 14; V gene: TRBV29-1; D gene: .; CDR3 DNA: TGCAGCGTTCCCCCCGGGGTTAGCACAGATACGCAGTATTTT; CDR3 protein: CSVPPGVSTDTQYF
clone size: few; J gene: TRBJ2-2; CDR3 length: 15; V gene: TRBV11-2; D gene: .; CDR3 DNA: TGTGCCAGCAGCTTGGTCCGACCCCATAGGGGGGAGCTGTTTTTT; CDR3 protein: CASSLVRPHRGELFF
clone size: many; J gene: TRBJ2-3; CDR3 length: 14; V gene: TRBV7-2; D gene: .; CDR3 DNA: TGTGCCACCACACTCAGGGGAAGCACAGATACGCAGTATTTT; CDR3 protein: CATTLRGSTDTQYF
clone size: .; J gene: TRBJ2-1; CDR3 length: 13; V gene: TRBV20-1; D gene: TRBD2; CDR3 DNA: TGCAGTGCTGCGGGGGGGGTATACAATGAGCAGTTCTTC; CDR3 protein: CSAAGGVYNEQFF
clone size: .; J gene: TRBJ2-4; CDR3 length: 19; V gene: TRBV6-5; D gene: .; CDR3 DNA: TGTGCCAGCAGTACCCCATTTCTACCGGGGGCCCTTACCAAAAACATTCAGTACTTC; CDR3 protein: CASSTPFLPGALTKNIQYF
clone size: many; J gene: TRBJ2-3; CDR3 length: 15; V gene: TRBV4-3; D gene: .; CDR3 DNA: TGCGCCAGCAGCCGACTACACGCCCCCACAGATACGCAGTATTTT; CDR3 protein: CASSRLHAPTDTQYF
clone size: few; J gene: TRBJ2-7; CDR3 length: 15; V gene: TRBV20-1; D gene: TRBD2; CDR3 DNA: TGCAGTGCTAGCCTAGCGGGAGCCCCCGCCTACGAGCAGTACTTC; CDR3 protein: CSASLAGAPAYEQYF
clone size: .; J gene: TRBJ2-5; CDR3 length: 13; V gene: TRBV5-1; D gene: .; CDR3 DNA: TGCGCCAGCAGCTTGTTCAATGGAGAGACCCAGTACTTC; CDR3 protein: CASSLFNGETQYF
clone size: few; J gene: TRBJ1-5; CDR3 length: 13; V gene: TRBV29-1; D gene: .; CDR3 DNA: TGCAGCGCCCTAGAAGAGGTCAATCAGCCCCAGCATTTT; CDR3 protein: CSALEEVNQPQHF
clone size: few; J gene: TRBJ2-1; CDR3 length: 18; V gene: TRBV3-1; D gene: TRBD2; CDR3 DNA: TGTGCCAGCAGCCAAGGTCCCTCCTCTAGCGGGAAGATCAATGAGCAGTTCTTC; CDR3 protein: CASSQGPSSSGKINEQFF
clone size: .; J gene: TRBJ1-1; CDR3 length: 12; V gene: TRBV6-4; D gene: .; CDR3 DNA: TGTGCCAGCAGTGACATGAAAGGGGAAGCTTTCTTT; CDR3 protein: CASSDMKGEAFF
clone size: .; J gene: TRBJ2-7; CDR3 length: 16; V gene: TRBV5-1; D gene: .; CDR3 DNA: TGCGCCAGCAGCTTGGTCCGGGACTCGACGCCCGACGAGCAGTACTTC; CDR3 protein: CASSLVRDSTPDEQYF
clone size: many; J gene: TRBJ1-2; CDR3 length: 17; V gene: TRBV27; D gene: TRBD1; CDR3 DNA: TGTGCCAGCAGTCAACTAGGACGGGACAGTACTAACTATGGCTACACCTTC; CDR3 protein: CASSQLGRDSTNYGYTF
clone size: few; J gene: TRBJ2-2; CDR3 length: 18; V gene: TRBV7-8; D gene: TRBD2; CDR3 DNA: TGTGCCAGCAGCTCGGGGGCTAGCGGGAGTGCGAACACCGGGGAGCTGTTTTTT; CDR3 protein: CASSSGASGSANTGELFF
clone size: .; J gene: TRBJ2-7; CDR3 length: 17; V gene: TRBV28; D gene: .; CDR3 DNA: TGTGCCAGCAGTTCCTCTTCGGCTGGTGGCGGTACCTACAAGCAGTACTTC; CDR3 protein: CASSSSSAGGGTYKQYF
clone size: few; J gene: TRBJ2-1; CDR3 length: 15; V gene: TRBV11-3; D gene: TRBD2; CDR3 DNA: TGTGCCAGCAGCGCGGGACTAGCGGGAGAGGGCGAGCAGTTCTTC; CDR3 protein: CASSAGLAGEGEQFF
clone size: .; J gene: TRBJ2-7; CDR3 length: 14; V gene: TRBV7-2; D gene: .; CDR3 DNA: TGTGCCAGCAGCTTAACGCGGGGCTCCTACGAGCAGTACTTC; CDR3 protein: CASSLTRGSYEQYF
clone size: .; J gene: TRBJ2-5; CDR3 length: 15; V gene: TRBV5-4; D gene: .; CDR3 DNA: TGTGCCAGCAGCCAAAGTTCGGGTCTTCAAGAGACCCAGTACTTC; CDR3 protein: CASSQSSGLQETQYF
clone size: few; J gene: TRBJ2-1; CDR3 length: 15; V gene: TRBV20-1; D gene: .; CDR3 DNA: TGCAGTGCCGTCGAGGATAACAGGGTAGGCAATGAGCAGTTCTTC; CDR3 protein: CSAVEDNRVGNEQFF
clone size: few; J gene: TRBJ2-1; CDR3 length: 11; V gene: TRBV5-1; D gene: .; CDR3 DNA: TGCGCCAGCAGCTTGGAGCGAGAGCAGTTCTTC; CDR3 protein: CASSLEREQFF
clone size: .; J gene: TRBJ2-1; CDR3 length: 15; V gene: TRBV5-1; D gene: .; CDR3 DNA: TGCGCCAGCGGCGTGGGTAGGGCGGTGGGCAATGAGCAGTTCTTC; CDR3 protein: CASGVGRAVGNEQFF
clone size: many; J gene: TRBJ2-3; CDR3 length: 13; V gene: TRBV7-2; D gene: .; CDR3 DNA: TGTGCCAGCAGCGGCTACCTGGAAGATACGCAGTATTTT; CDR3 protein: CASSGYLEDTQYF
clone size: many; J gene: TRBJ2-7; CDR3 length: 19; V gene: TRBV6-1; D gene: TRBD2; CDR3 DNA: TGTGCCAGCAGTGAAGAATTGGGGACTAGCGGGAGTAAAAGGGGCGAGCAGTACTTC; CDR3 protein: CASSEELGTSGSKRGEQYF
clone size: few; J gene: TRBJ1-2; CDR3 length: 14; V gene: TRBV4-1; D gene: .; CDR3 DNA: TGCGCCAGCAGCCAACCCTTGGGACCTTATGGCTACACCTTC; CDR3 protein: CASSQPLGPYGYTF
clone size: many; J gene: TRBJ2-1; CDR3 length: 12; V gene: TRBV29-1; D gene: .; CDR3 DNA: TGCAGCGTCGACCGGAACAACAATGAGCAGTTCTTC; CDR3 protein: CSVDRNNNEQFF
clone size: .; J gene: TRBJ2-7; CDR3 length: 14; V gene: TRBV30; D gene: .; CDR3 DNA: TGTGCCTGGAGTGTACTTGAACAGGGCTACGAGCAGTACTTC; CDR3 protein: CAWSVLEQGYEQYF
clone size: many; J gene: TRBJ1-6; CDR3 length: 15; V gene: TRBV7-2; D gene: .; CDR3 DNA: TGTGCCAGCAGCCCACGGACAGAATATAATTCACCCCTCCACTTT; CDR3 protein: CASSPRTEYNSPLHF
clone size: many; J gene: TRBJ2-3; CDR3 length: 13; V gene: TRBV7-2; D gene: .; CDR3 DNA: TGTGCCAGCAGCTTGGTGTTTTCAGATACGCAGTATTTT; CDR3 protein: CASSLVFSDTQYF
clone size: many; J gene: TRBJ2-7; CDR3 length: 14; V gene: TRBV28; D gene: TRBD2; CDR3 DNA: TGTGCCAGCAGTTTGGGGGGGGGTCTCTACGAGCAGTACTTC; CDR3 protein: CASSLGGGLYEQYF
clone size: few; J gene: TRBJ2-5; CDR3 length: 18; V gene: TRBV10-3; D gene: TRBD2; CDR3 DNA: TGTGCCATCAGTGCTCAGTCCGGACTAGCGGGAGGTTTGGAGACCCAGTACTTC; CDR3 protein: CAISAQSGLAGGLETQYF
clone size: few; J gene: TRBJ2-3; CDR3 length: 16; V gene: TRBV11-2; D gene: TRBD2; CDR3 DNA: TGTGCCAGCAGCTCTAGCGGGAGGGCCGGCACAGATACGCAGTATTTT; CDR3 protein: CASSSSGRAGTDTQYF
clone size: few; J gene: TRBJ1-2; CDR3 length: 15; V gene: TRBV19; D gene: .; CDR3 DNA: TGTGCCAGTAGGGATCGGTCGCTACCGACGTATGGCTACACCTTC; CDR3 protein: CASRDRSLPTYGYTF
clone size: .; J gene: TRBJ2-3; CDR3 length: 14; V gene: TRBV30; D gene: TRBD2; CDR3 DNA: TGTGCCATAAAGCGGGAGGGACTCACAGATACGCAGTATTTT; CDR3 protein: CAIKREGLTDTQYF
clone size: few; J gene: TRBJ2-5; CDR3 length: 13; V gene: TRBV2; D gene: .; CDR3 DNA: TGTGCCAGCAGACCTCCCGTGGGGGGGACCCAGTACTTC; CDR3 protein: CASRPPVGGTQYF
clone size: .; J gene: TRBJ1-1; CDR3 length: 13; V gene: TRBV30; D gene: .; CDR3 DNA: TGTGCCTGGATTCGGGTCTTGTACACTGAAGCTTTCTTT; CDR3 protein: CAWIRVLYTEAFF
clone size: .; J gene: TRBJ2-6; CDR3 length: 14; V gene: TRBV2; D gene: .; CDR3 DNA: TGTGCCAGCAGCCTAGTCCCTGGGGCCAACGTCCTGACTTTC; CDR3 protein: CASSLVPGANVLTF